This TCR beta chain was sequenced for a study of T-cell reconstitution after alpha-beta-depleted transplantation in children. A TCRbeta library incorporating unique molecular identifiers was prepared. TCRdb reprocessed the PCR reads via MiXCR and lists one record per CDR3 protein. The sample consists of 200,000 or so distinct CDR3 sequences, 5% to 7.5% of them appearing once. The CDR3 has 14 amino acids. V shed 5 bases and J 3 bases; nucleotides not matched to a gene: 5. Germline values: CDR1 DFQATT, CDR2 SNEGSKA (reference sequence). This clonotype was recorded many times. Its antigen is still unknown. Overall study results and limits: From newly produced T cells came most of the T-cell counts and diversity one year after transplant. Some patients' high day-60 TCRbeta diversity was traced to surviving recipient T cells and thymic progenitors.

The chain links TRBV20-1 to TRBJ2-7, with TRBD2 matching over 12 bases. This TCR derives from a girl under three years old with combined immunodeficiency, due to receive a stem cell transplant. Sequences were derived from PBMCs, sampled before TCRalphabeta/CD19-depleted stem cell transplant. The CDR3 bases are TGCAGTGCTCCCCGACTAGCGGGAGTCTACGAGCAGTACTTC. Translated: CSAPRLAGVYEQYF.